In this sample, the clone carrying this T cell receptor beta chain turned up a few times. The antigen remains unidentified. Constant-segment-primed 5'RACE gave TCR alpha and TCR beta cDNA libraries with sample barcodes and UMIs. TCRdb analysed the 5' RACE reads with MiXCR anew, one entry per CDR3 protein. Altogether hundreds of thousands of distinct CDR3 sequences are present, over 20% being singletons, with the ten largest covering roughly an eighth. This sample is drawn from a study of T-cell memory formation after mild COVID-19. Study-level information: Largely, the TCR clusters proved donor specific. The study, taken as a whole, reports: Clonal second-wave expansions that peaked on day 37 had unconfirmed SARS-CoV-2 specificity. Chiefly within CM and EM were the contracting CD4+ clones; CD8+ ones were within EMRA.

The CDR3 runs to 13 residues. Germline CDR1 and CDR2: GTSNPN and SVGIG (reference sequence). The V gene lost 0 bases and the J gene lost 0 bases, with 5 bases spanning the gap. This chain joins TRBV30 and TRBJ1-1; D gene unclear. Source material: PBMCs or a T cell subset sorted from them (not recorded which). This sequence originates from an adult woman who had mild COVID-19 (a few samples of this study predate the infection). Cell type and time point are not known. CDR3 protein: CAWSVQMNTEAFF. CDR3 DNA sequence: TGTGCCTGGAGTGTACAGATGAACACTGAAGCTTTCTTT.